This T cell receptor beta chain was identified in a study of T cells in Graves' hyperthyroidism and ophthalmopathy. The investigators amplified TCR beta CDR3 regions from RNA transcripts. The study used the HTBI primer set for a first-round RT-PCR of the TCR CDR3. A single record per CDR3 protein comes from TCRdb applying MiXCR to the multiplex PCR reads. The sample lists about 500,000 distinct CDR3 sequences; about a sixth were seen once. This clonotype has a count of ten or more. The CDR3 covers 13 residues. J lost 7 bases, V lost 4 bases, and 6 bases had no gene match. Sequencing used blood. The clonotype comes from a woman aged 18-29 years with Graves' ophthalmopathy. The J gene is TRBJ1-2, the V gene TRBV12-3 or TRBV12-4; 7 bases agree with TRBD1. The DNA of the CDR3 is TGTGCCAGCAGTTGGGGCAGGGACAGTGGCTACACCTTC. Protein: CASSWGRDSGYTF.